Below, 26 T cell receptor beta chains from the same sample are listed, as sequenced in a study of blood T cells in healthy people across ages (dated by TCRdb to 2013 to 2016). The library was produced with 5' RACE. Reads for this sample came from an Illumina HiSeq 2500. A second PCR of roughly 7 to 11 cycles was performed with a sample-barcoded 5' primer and a J-beta primer mix. TCRdb cleaned the public reads at Q25 with fastp, built clones with MiXCR and kept in-frame beta chains. CDR3 protein sequences are deduplicated, and each keeps its most common genes and DNA. This sample lists more than 900,000 distinct CDR3 sequences; almost 30% were detected once. The top ten clones comprise 10% to 13% of the sample. These data also formed part of another study, on T cells of mothers and their children.

The material sequenced was blood. Receptor source: a woman in her thirties or forties in good health.

This clonotype was counted at least ten times. The chain employs TRBV2 and TRBJ2-7, with D perhaps TRBD1 (5 bases). The CDR3 is 13 residues long. V was pared by 4 bases and J by 2 bases, with 9 bases between. The germline gives CDR1 SNHLY, CDR2 FYNNEI. CDR3 sequence reads: CASSGYRPYEQYF. CDR3 nucleotides: TGTGCCAGCAGTGGTTACAGGCCCTACGAGCAGTACTTC.

This clonotype was counted ten times or more. This rearrangement joins TRBV5-1 to TRBJ2-6, with TRBD1 matching 9 bases. V lost 0 bases and J lost 4; bases outside the gene matches: 8. The germline V gene encodes CDR1 SGHRS and CDR2 YFSETQ. The CDR3 runs 18 residues. The CDR3 DNA reads as TGCGCCAGCAGCTTGGGCCCGGGACAGGGTACCGGGGCCAACGTCCTGACTTTC. Translation gives CASSLGPGQGTGANVLTF.

The V gene is TRBV7-8, the J gene TRBJ2-1; no clear D. V shed 1 base and J shed 8 bases, with 12 bases lying between them. This CDR3 region has 14 residues. CDR1 SGHVS and CDR2 FQNEAQ come from the germline V gene. Here the CDR3 reads CASSLGASMHEQFF. The CDR3 coding sequence is TGTGCCAGCAGCTTAGGGGCCAGCATGCATGAGCAGTTCTTC. Together with reference TRBV7-8 and TRBJ2-1, the CDR3 gives the full variable domain: GAGVSQSPRYKVAKRGQDVALRCDPISGHVSLFWYQQALGQGPEFLTYFQNEAQLDKSGLPSDRFFAERPEGSVSTLKIQRTQQEDSAVYLCASSLGASMHEQFFGPGTRLTVL.

The chain carries TRBV5-1 and TRBJ2-7, with TRBD2 as a possible D gene (6 bases). The CDR3 is made up of 15 amino acids. The germline CDR1 and CDR2 sequences are SGHRS and YFSETQ. With 1 base removed from V and 5 bases from J, the gap between germline ends came to 16 bases. The CDR3 loop is CASSLFGGSNDEQYF. The CDR3, as DNA: TGCGCCAGCAGCTTGTTTGGGGGGAGTAACGACGAGCAGTACTTC.

The V call is TRBV20-1, the J call TRBJ1-1, with D hard to call. V dropped 1 base and J dropped 3 bases, with 12 bases sitting between them. CDR3 size: 14 residues. The V gene's germline CDR1 is DFQATT and CDR2 SNEGSKA (reference sequence). As DNA, the CDR3 is TGCAGTGCTAGAGGTCCAAAGTCCCACACTGAAGCTTTCTTT. Protein: CSARGPKSHTEAFF.

V usage is TRBV4-1 and J usage is TRBJ2-7; a weak D match, TRBD1 (5 bases). The CDR3 is 16 amino acids. V shed 2 bases and J shed 2 bases, with 16 bases lying between them. Germline lookup yields CDR1 MGHRA and CDR2 YSYEKL. The CDR3, as DNA: TGCGCCAGCAGCCAATATAGGGGTCGGGCAGCCTACGAGCAGTACTTC. Amino acids: CASSQYRGRAAYEQYF.

This clonotype occurred many times. This chain connects TRBV3-1 to TRBJ1-6; 10 bases align to TRBD1. Losses at the gene ends were 1 base for V and 8 bases for J; bases not matched to a gene: 5. The CDR3 loop spans 16 amino acids. Germline values: CDR1 LGHDT, CDR2 YNNKEL (reference sequence). The CDR3 sequence is CASSQVWTGGDSPLHF. CDR3 coding DNA: TGTGCCAGCAGCCAAGTATGGACAGGGGGTGATTCACCCCTCCACTTT.

The genes are TRBV27 and TRBJ2-1, with 11 bases aligning to TRBD2. This CDR3 comprises 15 residues. J gave up 4 bases and V 7 bases, and 6 bases lay outside the gene matches. Germline CDR1 and CDR2: MNHEY and SMNVEV (reference sequence). CDR3 nucleotide sequence: TGTGCCAGCATGTCTAGCGGGGGGATATACAATGAGCAGTTCTTC. Its translation is CASMSSGGIYNEQFF.

This clonotype was counted only a few times. The chain is built from TRBV2 and TRBJ2-3; tentatively, D is TRBD2 (6 bases). V was cut by 0 bases and J by 6 bases, with 13 bases left in between. This CDR3 spans 15 amino acids. From germline, CDR1 is SNHLY and CDR2 FYNNEI. The CDR3 DNA reads as TGTGCCAGCAGTGAAGCGGGACTCCCAGGGGATACGCAGTATTTT. This encodes CASSEAGLPGDTQYF. The variable domain in full, completed from reference TRBV2 and TRBJ2-3, reads EPEVTQTPSHQVTQMGQEVILRCVPISNHLYFYWYRQILGQKVEFLVSFYNNEISEKSEIFDDQFSVERPDGSNFTLKIRSTKLEDSAMYFCASSEAGLPGDTQYFGPGTRLTVL.

There are many counts of this clonotype. The V gene is TRBV5-4, the J gene TRBJ1-2, with D maybe TRBD1 (6 bases). The ends were cut back, 2 bases at V and 8 bases at J, with 13 bases in the middle. In germline, CDR1 is SGHNT, CDR2 YYREEE (reference sequence). This CDR3 spans 13 amino acids. The CDR3 region is CASSFTGPGGYTF. In DNA, the CDR3 is TGTGCCAGCAGCTTTACAGGGCCAGGGGGCTACACCTTC.

This sequence joins TRBV4-3 and TRBJ1-6; 10 bases map to TRBD1. Looked up from germline, CDR1 is LGHNA and CDR2 is YSLEER. CDR3 length: 19 amino acids. V lost 2 bases, J lost 6 bases, and 13 bases stayed unmatched. This CDR3 reads CASSQQQQGQGFSNSPLHF. The CDR3 DNA reads TGCGCCAGCAGCCAACAACAACAGGGACAGGGGTTTTCTAATTCACCCCTCCACTTT.

In its sample, this clonotype was seen a few times. The rearrangement uses TRBV3-1 and TRBJ2-7; D not resolved. Per the germline V gene, CDR1 is LGHDT and CDR2 is YNNKEL (reference sequence). V was clipped by 2 bases and J by 0 bases, with 14 bases between them. CDR3 length equals 16 residues. The CDR3 loop reads CASSQPQGRSSYEQYF. CDR3 nucleotide sequence: TGTGCCAGCAGCCAACCTCAAGGACGGAGCTCCTACGAGCAGTACTTC.

Details on this clonotype: With a much larger clone just one base away, this may be a read error. DNA of the CDR3: TGCAGTGCTAGGGGTCCGGGGGCCATATCCTGCGAGCAGTACTTC. Encoded protein: CSARGPGAISCEQYF. V usage is TRBV20-1 and J usage is TRBJ2-4, with D tentatively TRBD1 or TRBD2 (6 bases each). The J call is uncertain, as TRBJ2-7 better fits the DNA end. Germline V lookup: CDR1 DFQATT, CDR2 SNEGSKA (reference sequence). The CDR3 covers 15 residues.

This clonotype was detected only a few times. This chain's CDR3 is CSASESITDQPQHF. CDR3 DNA sequence: TGCAGTGCTAGTGAGTCAATCACCGATCAGCCCCAGCATTTT. V and J are TRBV20-1 and TRBJ1-5; D not resolved. The V end lost 3 bases, the J end lost 5 bases, and 14 bases lay between the germline ends. The CDR3 is 14 residues long. The germline CDR1 and CDR2 sequences are DFQATT and SNEGSKA (reference sequence).

This clonotype was seen more than once but under ten times. At one of its ends the junction is not consistent with the germline gene, which may arise from a read error. The chain recombines TRBV12-3 or TRBV12-4 with TRBJ1-1; 9 bases agree with TRBD1. This CDR3 has 16 amino acids. In DNA, the CDR3 is TGTGCCAGCAGTCCCAGGACAGGGGTCATGAACGCTGAAGCTTTCTTT. Translating gives CASSPRTGVMNAEAFF.

V and J are TRBV12-3 or TRBV12-4 and TRBJ2-3; 10 nucleotides agree with TRBD2. This CDR3 comprises 17 residues. Losses at the gene ends were 2 bases for V and 5 bases for J; bases not matched to a gene: 10. CDR3 DNA sequence: TGTGCCAGCAGTTTAACCCTAGCGGGGGATCAAGGAGATACGCAGTATTTT. Translated: CASSLTLAGDQGDTQYF.

The rearrangement uses TRBV2 and TRBJ2-3; possibly TRBD1 for D (6 bases). V shed 4 bases and J shed 6 bases, with 14 bases lying between them. The V gene's germline CDR1 is SNHLY and CDR2 FYNNEI. This CDR3 has 14 amino acids. As DNA, the CDR3 is TGTGCCAGCAGTGCTTTGGGGGCGCGGGATACGCAGTATTTT. Translation: CASSALGARDTQYF.

The table lists this clonotype with a few counts. The chain couples TRBV5-1 to TRBJ1-3; no clear D gene. Germline V gene lookup returns CDR1 SGHRS and CDR2 YFSETQ. V was trimmed by 0 bases and J by 1 base, leaving 8 bases between them. The CDR3 covers 15 residues. The CDR3 region has the DNA TGCGCCAGCAGCTTGGACCCCTCGTCTGGAAACACCATATATTTT. This sequence encodes CASSLDPSSGNTIYF. Filled out from reference TRBV5-1 and TRBJ1-3, the complete variable domain reads KAGVTQTPRYLIKTRGQQVTLSCSPISGHRSVSWYQQTPGQGLQFLFEYFSETQRNKGNFPGRFSGRQFSNSRSEMNVSTLELGDSALYLCASSLDPSSGNTIYFGEGSWLTVV.

This clonotype was detected once. This sequence joins TRBV9 and TRBJ2-1; 16 bases fit TRBD2. The junction had 6 bases not matched to a gene; V was cut back by 4 bases and J by 8 bases. The CDR3 contains 16 residues. Germline V gene data show CDR1 as SGDLS and CDR2 as YYNGEE. In DNA form, the CDR3 reads TGTGCCAGCAGCCTGGGACTAGCGGGGGGGCCCCATGAGCAGTTCTTC. It yields the protein CASSLGLAGGPHEQFF. Complete variable domain (other parts from reference TRBV9 and TRBJ2-1): DSGVTQTPKHLITATGQRVTLRCSPRSGDLSVYWYQQSLDQGLQFLIQYYNGEERAKGNILERFSAQQFPDLHSELNLSSLELGDSALYFCASSLGLAGGPHEQFFGPGTRLTVL.

The rearrangement uses TRBV5-1 and TRBJ2-2, with TRBD2 matching 7 bases. V trimming: 7 bases; J trimming: 3 bases; junction bases outside the gene matches: 6. The CDR3 extends over 14 amino acids. Germline CDR1 and CDR2: SGHRS and YFSETQ. CDR3 amino acids: CASRLADYTGELFF. CDR3 coding DNA: TGCGCCAGCCGCCTAGCGGATTACACCGGGGAGCTGTTTTTT.

This clonotype has a handful of counts. The rearrangement links TRBV25-1 to TRBJ2-3; 9 bases line up with TRBD1. The CDR3 extends over 18 amino acids. CDR1 is MGHDK, CDR2 SYGVNS, per germline. V was pared by 5 bases and J by 4 bases, with 16 bases of the junction left unmatched. CDR3 region: CASSPWGGTGKEADTQYF. In nucleotides, the CDR3 is TGTGCCAGCAGTCCCTGGGGGGGGACAGGGAAGGAGGCAGATACGCAGTATTTT.

The chain carries TRBV13 and TRBJ2-7, with TRBD2 matching 8 bases. From germline, CDR1 is PRHDT and CDR2 FYEKMQ (reference sequence). CDR3 length equals 16 residues. With V trimmed by 4 bases and J by 2 bases, 10 bases remained unmatched. The CDR3 loop is CASSSYWRGAAYEQYF. The CDR3 bases are TGTGCCAGCAGCTCATACTGGCGGGGGGCAGCCTACGAGCAGTACTTC.

V usage is TRBV4-3 and J usage is TRBJ2-3, with a tentative D call TRBD2 (6 bases). From germline, CDR1 is LGHNA and CDR2 YSLEER. This CDR3 comprises 12 residues. Trimming removed 0 bases at V and 10 bases at J, with 8 bases between. In DNA form, the CDR3 reads TGCGCCAGCAGCCAAGATCGGGGGTCGCAGTATTTT. It codes for CASSQDRGSQYF.

This clonotype was observed many times. The CDR3 is CASSLIPPTSEGANEQFF. The CDR3 region has the DNA TGTGCCAGCAGCTTAATCCCTCCGACTAGCGAGGGAGCCAATGAGCAGTTCTTC. The chain uses TRBV7-3 and TRBJ2-1, with 8 bases identical to TRBD2. Germline CDR1 SGHTA, CDR2 FQGTGA. V was clipped by 1 base and J by 6 bases; unmatched bases: 14. The CDR3 has 18 amino acids. Full variable domain (rest looked up from reference TRBV7-3 and TRBJ2-1): GAGVSQTPSNKVTEKGKYVELRCDPISGHTALYWYRQSLGQGPEFLIYFQGTGAADDSGLPNDRFFAVRPEGSVSTLKIQRTERGDSAVYLCASSLIPPTSEGANEQFFGPGTRLTVL.

This clonotype was recorded a few times. The V call is TRBV18, the J call TRBJ1-1; D unclear. From germline, CDR1 is KGHSH and CDR2 LQKENI. The CDR3 consists of 13 residues. Trimming removed 2 bases at V and 7 bases at J, with 11 bases between. The CDR3 sequence is CASSPSGNYEAFF. CDR3 bases: TGTGCCAGCTCACCATCCGGAAACTATGAAGCTTTCTTT.

As for this clonotype: The junction shows a germline mismatch at one end, possibly a read error. The V and J genes are TRBV28 and TRBJ2-1; 9 bases map to TRBD1. CDR1 is MDHEN and CDR2 is SYDVKM in the germline V gene. The CDR3 covers 18 residues. The CDR3 nucleotides read TGTGCCGGCAGTTTATTCATTGTTAGGGACAGGGTTGGGAATGAGCAGTTCTTC. This codes for CAGSLFIVRDRVGNEQFF.